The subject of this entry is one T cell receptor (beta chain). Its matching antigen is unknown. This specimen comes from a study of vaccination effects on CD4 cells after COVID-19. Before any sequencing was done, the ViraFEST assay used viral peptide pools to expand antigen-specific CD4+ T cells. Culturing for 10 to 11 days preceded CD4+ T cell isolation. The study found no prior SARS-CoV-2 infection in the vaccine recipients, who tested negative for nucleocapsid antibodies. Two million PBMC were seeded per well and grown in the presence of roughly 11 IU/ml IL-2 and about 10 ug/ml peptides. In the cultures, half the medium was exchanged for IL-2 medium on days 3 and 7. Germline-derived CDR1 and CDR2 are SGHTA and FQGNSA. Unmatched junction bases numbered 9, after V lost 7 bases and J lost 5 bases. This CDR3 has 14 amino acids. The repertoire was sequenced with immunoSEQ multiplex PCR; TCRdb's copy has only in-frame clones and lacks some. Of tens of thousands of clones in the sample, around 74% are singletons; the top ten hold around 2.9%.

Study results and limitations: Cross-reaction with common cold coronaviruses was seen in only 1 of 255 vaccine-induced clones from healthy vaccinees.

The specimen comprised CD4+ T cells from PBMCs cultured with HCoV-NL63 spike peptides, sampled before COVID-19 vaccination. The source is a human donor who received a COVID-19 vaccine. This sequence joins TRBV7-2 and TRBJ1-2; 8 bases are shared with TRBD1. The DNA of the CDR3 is TGTGCCAGCACCCTAGACAGGGGAGGGTATGGCTACACCTTC. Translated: CASTLDRGGYGYTF.